This is a list of T cell receptor beta chains from one sample in a study of shared clonotypes between healthy human individuals. Method: immunoSEQ multiplex PCR; TCRdb's copy keeps in-frame clones and lacks some. The sample holds millions of clones, 90% to 95% seen once. Sequenced: naive CD8+ T cells from PBMCs. Source of these receptors: a man between 18 and 29 years old in good health. Some clones in this sample may be carry-over from other donors' samples. CDR3s include the opening cysteine and the closing phenylalanine or tryptophan. A D gene is named only where the DNA matches it firmly. Expanded clones get a size class; other rows say once, few or many, or leave the size out.

j_gene: TRBJ2-2; v_gene: TRBV7-9; abundance: once; d_gene: .; CDR3aa: CASSLKLRGASGELFF; CDR3nt: TGTGCCAGCAGCTTGAAGCTTCGGGGGGCCTCCGGGGAGCTGTTTTTT
j_gene: TRBJ2-7; v_gene: TRBV9; abundance: once; d_gene: .; CDR3aa: CASSVGSSYEQYF; CDR3nt: TGTGCCAGCAGCGTGGGTTCTTCCTACGAGCAGTACTTC
j_gene: TRBJ2-7; v_gene: TRBV30; abundance: once; d_gene: .; CDR3aa: CAWTRTEPYEQYF; CDR3nt: TGTGCCTGGACCCGGACTGAGCCCTACGAGCAGTACTTC
j_gene: TRBJ1-6; v_gene: TRBV6-6; abundance: .; d_gene: .; CDR3aa: CASRGDLRTPLHF; CDR3nt: TGTGCCAGCAGAGGGGACCTCAGGACACCCCTCCACTTT
j_gene: TRBJ2-7; v_gene: TRBV28; abundance: .; d_gene: .; CDR3aa: CASSLLGTGEQYF; CDR3nt: TGTGCCAGCAGTTTATTAGGGACGGGGGAGCAGTACTTC
j_gene: TRBJ2-7; v_gene: TRBV7-2; abundance: .; d_gene: TRBD2; CDR3aa: CASSRGGLAPYEQYF; CDR3nt: TGTGCCAGCAGCCGCGGGGGACTAGCGCCCTACGAGCAGTACTTC
j_gene: TRBJ2-7; v_gene: TRBV27; abundance: .; d_gene: TRBD1; CDR3aa: CASSGMTGGGKGKGHEQYF; CDR3nt: TGTGCCAGCAGTGGTATGACAGGGGGCGGGAAAGGTAAGGGCCACGAGCAGTACTTC
j_gene: TRBJ2-2; v_gene: TRBV25-1; abundance: .; d_gene: .; CDR3aa: CASSEGRTGELFF; CDR3nt: TGTGCCAGCAGTGAGGGTAGGACCGGGGAGCTGTTTTTT
j_gene: TRBJ2-7; v_gene: TRBV6-5; abundance: .; d_gene: TRBD2; CDR3aa: CASSYSAGESLGEQYF; CDR3nt: TGTGCCAGCAGTTACTCAGCGGGGGAGTCGCTGGGGGAGCAGTACTTC
j_gene: TRBJ2-7; v_gene: TRBV27; abundance: .; d_gene: TRBD2; CDR3aa: CASSPGLGGYEQYF; CDR3nt: TGTGCCAGCAGTCCGGGACTAGGTGGCTACGAGCAGTACTTC
j_gene: TRBJ2-2; v_gene: TRBV28; abundance: once; d_gene: TRBD2; CDR3aa: CASSNGLATTGELFF; CDR3nt: TGTGCCAGCAGCAACGGACTAGCGACCACCGGGGAGCTGTTTTTT
j_gene: TRBJ2-7; v_gene: TRBV28; abundance: .; d_gene: .; CDR3aa: CASSFGLGSFSYEQYF; CDR3nt: TGTGCCAGCAGTTTCGGCCTCGGGTCTTTCTCCTACGAGCAGTACTTC
j_gene: TRBJ1-2; v_gene: TRBV19; abundance: .; d_gene: .; CDR3aa: CASSLRTNYGYTF; CDR3nt: TGTGCCAGTAGTCTGAGGACAAACTATGGCTACACCTTC
j_gene: TRBJ2-7; v_gene: TRBV28; abundance: .; d_gene: TRBD1; CDR3aa: CASTTTGVGEQYF; CDR3nt: TGTGCCAGCACCACGACAGGGGTGGGCGAGCAGTACTTC
j_gene: TRBJ1-5; v_gene: TRBV30; abundance: .; d_gene: TRBD1; CDR3aa: CAWSVEGQGVSQPQHF; CDR3nt: TGTGCCTGGAGTGTAGAGGGGCAGGGGGTTTCTCAGCCCCAGCATTTT
j_gene: TRBJ1-2; v_gene: TRBV7-8; abundance: .; d_gene: TRBD1; CDR3aa: CASSLRQGENGYTF; CDR3nt: TGTGCCAGCAGCTTACGACAGGGGGAAAATGGCTACACCTTC
j_gene: TRBJ2-3; v_gene: TRBV28; abundance: .; d_gene: .; CDR3aa: CASSLPGLADTQYF; CDR3nt: TGTGCCAGCAGTTTACCAGGTCTTGCAGATACGCAGTATTTT
j_gene: TRBJ1-2; v_gene: TRBV27; abundance: .; d_gene: TRBD1; CDR3aa: CASSPNPDRGFVGYTF; CDR3nt: TGTGCCAGCAGTCCCAACCCGGACAGGGGGTTCGTTGGCTACACCTTC
j_gene: TRBJ2-1; v_gene: TRBV6-1; abundance: .; d_gene: TRBD1; CDR3aa: CASGGIYRGNEQFF; CDR3nt: TGTGCCAGCGGTGGAATATACAGGGGCAATGAGCAGTTCTTC
j_gene: TRBJ2-3; v_gene: TRBV14; abundance: once; d_gene: TRBD2; CDR3aa: CASSPRTRPSGDTQYF; CDR3nt: TGTGCCAGCAGCCCTAGGACTAGACCCTCGGGGGATACGCAGTATTTT
j_gene: TRBJ2-2; v_gene: TRBV7-2; abundance: .; d_gene: TRBD1; CDR3aa: CASSRRQGAGELFF; CDR3nt: TGTGCCAGCAGCCGAAGACAGGGCGCGGGGGAGCTGTTTTTT
j_gene: TRBJ2-3; v_gene: TRBV28; abundance: .; d_gene: .; CDR3aa: CASSLSGRTDTQYF; CDR3nt: TGTGCCAGCAGTTTGTCAGGGAGAACTGATACGCAGTATTTT
j_gene: TRBJ1-1; v_gene: TRBV5-5; abundance: .; d_gene: .; CDR3aa: CAPVEGGRNIEAFF; CDR3nt: TGTGCCCCAGTTGAGGGGGGGAGGAACATTGAAGCTTTCTTT
j_gene: TRBJ2-2; v_gene: TRBV19; abundance: .; d_gene: .; CDR3aa: CASSTLVSIPGLSDTGELFF; CDR3nt: TGTGCCAGTAGTACCCTTGTATCTATTCCAGGCTTGTCGGACACCGGGGAGCTGTTTTTT
j_gene: TRBJ1-1; v_gene: TRBV15; abundance: .; d_gene: TRBD1; CDR3aa: CATSDRGNTEAFF; CDR3nt: TGTGCCACCAGCGACAGGGGCAACACTGAAGCTTTCTTT
j_gene: TRBJ2-5; v_gene: TRBV30; abundance: .; d_gene: .; CDR3aa: CAWDSGEETQYF; CDR3nt: TGTGCCTGGGACTCGGGGGAAGAGACCCAGTACTTC
j_gene: TRBJ2-3; v_gene: TRBV6-5; abundance: once; d_gene: TRBD2; CDR3aa: CASSYSLTSGTDTQYF; CDR3nt: TGTGCCAGCAGTTACTCGCTTACTAGCGGCACAGATACGCAGTATTTT
j_gene: TRBJ2-5; v_gene: TRBV9; abundance: .; d_gene: .; CDR3aa: CASSVEAVAETQYF; CDR3nt: TGTGCCAGCAGCGTAGAAGCGGTTGCGGAGACCCAGTACTTC
j_gene: TRBJ1-4; v_gene: TRBV28; abundance: .; d_gene: .; CDR3aa: CASCDMGLNEKLFF; CDR3nt: TGTGCCAGCTGTGACATGGGGCTTAATGAAAAACTGTTTTTT
j_gene: TRBJ2-7; v_gene: TRBV18; abundance: few; d_gene: .; CDR3aa: CASSPRGTYEQYF; CDR3nt: TGTGCCAGCTCACCCAGGGGAACCTACGAGCAGTACTTC
j_gene: TRBJ1-1; v_gene: TRBV7-9; abundance: .; d_gene: .; CDR3aa: CASSSPQGWKNTEAFF; CDR3nt: TGTGCCAGCAGCTCCCCACAGGGCTGGAAGAACACTGAAGCTTTCTTT
j_gene: TRBJ1-3; v_gene: TRBV5-1; abundance: once; d_gene: .; CDR3aa: CASSLAGSGNTIYF; CDR3nt: TGCGCCAGCAGCTTAGCGGGGTCCGGAAACACCATATATTTT
j_gene: TRBJ2-5; v_gene: TRBV6-5; abundance: .; d_gene: .; CDR3aa: CASRVWSYREETQYF; CDR3nt: TGTGCCAGCAGGGTTTGGTCCTACCGAGAGGAGACCCAGTACTTC
j_gene: TRBJ2-3; v_gene: TRBV27; abundance: .; d_gene: TRBD2; CDR3aa: CASSLLMTSGRADTQYF; CDR3nt: TGTGCCAGCAGTTTACTCATGACTAGCGGGAGGGCAGATACGCAGTATTTT
j_gene: TRBJ2-7; v_gene: TRBV4-1; abundance: .; d_gene: TRBD2; CDR3aa: CASSQVLGPAGVSEQYF; CDR3nt: TGCGCCAGCAGCCAAGTCCTGGGTCCAGCGGGAGTTTCCGAGCAGTACTTC
j_gene: TRBJ2-7; v_gene: TRBV19; abundance: .; d_gene: .; CDR3aa: CASSRRGGYEQYF; CDR3nt: TGTGCCAGTAGTAGAAGGGGTGGCTACGAGCAGTACTTC
j_gene: TRBJ2-1; v_gene: TRBV19; abundance: .; d_gene: .; CDR3aa: CASSTGQFDEQFF; CDR3nt: TGTGCCAGTAGTACCGGACAGTTTGATGAGCAGTTCTTC
j_gene: TRBJ1-5; v_gene: TRBV27; abundance: .; d_gene: TRBD1; CDR3aa: CASSLGPGTGHNQPQHF; CDR3nt: TGTGCCAGCAGTTTGGGACCGGGGACAGGCCACAATCAGCCCCAGCATTTT
j_gene: TRBJ2-1; v_gene: TRBV5-1; abundance: .; d_gene: TRBD1; CDR3aa: CASSLRGHEQFF; CDR3nt: TGCGCCAGCAGCTTGAGGGGGCATGAGCAGTTCTTC
j_gene: TRBJ1-1; v_gene: TRBV2; abundance: .; d_gene: .; CDR3aa: CASSYSGEGSTEAFF; CDR3nt: TGTGCCAGCAGTTACTCCGGGGAGGGGAGTACTGAAGCTTTCTTT
j_gene: TRBJ1-4; v_gene: TRBV27; abundance: .; d_gene: TRBD1; CDR3aa: CASSLFAGGMANSEKLFF; CDR3nt: TGTGCCAGCAGTTTATTCGCAGGGGGAATGGCTAACAGTGAAAAACTGTTTTTT
j_gene: TRBJ2-7; v_gene: TRBV28; abundance: .; d_gene: TRBD1; CDR3aa: CASSLMEGQGLYEQYF; CDR3nt: TGTGCCAGCAGTTTAATGGAGGGACAGGGACTATACGAGCAGTACTTC
j_gene: TRBJ1-2; v_gene: TRBV4-1; abundance: .; d_gene: .; CDR3aa: CASSQDAGTNYGYTF; CDR3nt: TGCGCCAGCAGCCAAGATGCGGGGACTAACTATGGCTACACCTTC
j_gene: TRBJ1-1; v_gene: TRBV7-9; abundance: .; d_gene: .; CDR3aa: CASSLSGVNTEAFF; CDR3nt: TGTGCCAGCAGCTTATCGGGAGTGAACACTGAAGCTTTCTTT
j_gene: TRBJ2-7; v_gene: TRBV19; abundance: few; d_gene: TRBD2; CDR3aa: CASSPAGAHYEQYF; CDR3nt: TGTGCCAGTAGCCCAGCGGGGGCGCACTACGAGCAGTACTTC
j_gene: TRBJ2-1; v_gene: TRBV9; abundance: once; d_gene: .; CDR3aa: CASSPRRGPSGNEQFF; CDR3nt: TGTGCCAGCAGCCCCCGGAGGGGGCCTTCGGGCAATGAGCAGTTCTTC
j_gene: TRBJ2-7; v_gene: TRBV7-9; abundance: .; d_gene: .; CDR3aa: CASSLSPPATEQYF; CDR3nt: TGTGCCAGCAGCTTATCTCCCCCCGCGACCGAGCAGTACTTC
j_gene: TRBJ2-7; v_gene: TRBV6-1; abundance: .; d_gene: .; CDR3aa: CASSERGGYYEQYF; CDR3nt: TGTGCCAGCAGTGAAAGGGGCGGCTACTACGAGCAGTACTTC
j_gene: TRBJ2-3; v_gene: TRBV27; abundance: .; d_gene: TRBD2; CDR3aa: CASSSIRLAGTDTQYF; CDR3nt: TGTGCCAGCAGTTCTATTAGACTAGCGGGCACAGATACGCAGTATTTT
j_gene: TRBJ2-7; v_gene: TRBV7-2; abundance: .; d_gene: .; CDR3aa: CASSSSGLILSYEQYF; CDR3nt: TGTGCCAGCAGCTCCTCAGGACTAATACTCTCCTACGAGCAGTACTTC